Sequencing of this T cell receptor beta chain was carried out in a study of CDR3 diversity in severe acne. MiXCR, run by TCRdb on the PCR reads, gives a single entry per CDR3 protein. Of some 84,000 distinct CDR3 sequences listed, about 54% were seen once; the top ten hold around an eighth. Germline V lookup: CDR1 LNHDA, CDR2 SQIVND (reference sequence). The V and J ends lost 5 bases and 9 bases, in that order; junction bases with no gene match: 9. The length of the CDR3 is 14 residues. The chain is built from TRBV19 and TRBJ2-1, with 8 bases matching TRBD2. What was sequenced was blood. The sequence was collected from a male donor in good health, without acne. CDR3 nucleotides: TGTGCCAGTAGTGCTCTAGCGGGCCTCGGTGAGCAGTTCTTC. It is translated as CASSALAGLGEQFF. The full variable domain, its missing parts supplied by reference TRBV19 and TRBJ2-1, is DGGITQSPKYLFRKEGQNVTLSCEQNLNHDAMYWYRQDPGQGLRLIYYSQIVNDFQKGDIAEGYSVSREKKESFPLTVTSAQKNPTAFYLCASSALAGLGEQFFGPGTRLTVL.